This TCR beta chain was captured in a study of shared clonotypes between healthy human individuals. Study-level points and caveats: The study found about 5% of naive CD4 clonotypes shared across a handful of donors. Among the subsets, naive ones generally showed larger estimated richness than memory ones.

In the sorted-subset replicate PCRs, 200 ng DNA, 25,000 to 35,000 T cell genomes, was used. Original processing methods: Filtering was not the same, since immunoSEQ gave junction-only sequences without quality scores. Method: immunoSEQ multiplex PCR; TCRdb's copy keeps in-frame clones and lacks some. Clonal size and the V and J genes are those of that table, whereas D and trimming came from the DNA. The repertoire holds 2 million to 2.5 million clones, approximately 93% seen once, with under 0.45% in the top ten. This CDR3 has 16 amino acids. Germline CDR1 is SGHTA and CDR2 is FQGNSA. V dropped 4 bases and J dropped 5; count of bases not matched to a gene: 13. A word on this clone: The antigen is undetermined.

The specimen sequenced was naive CD4+ T cells from PBMCs. Subset denoted: CD45RA+ positively selected. The chain has TRBV7-2 and TRBJ2-7; 8 positions match TRBD1. The clonotype originates from a young man in good health. Some clones in this sample may be carry-over from other donors' samples. CDR3 sequence (DNA): TGTGCCAGCAGCTGGCGAGACAGGGGTATGGGCCACGAGCAGTACTTC. Amino acids: CASSWRDRGMGHEQYF.